The text below deals with one TCR beta chain. This CDR3 is 15 amino acids long. V was pared by 7 bases and J by 1 base, with 9 bases of the junction left unmatched. The germline V gene encodes CDR1 SGHKS and CDR2 YYEKEE (reference sequence). The data derive from a study of long-term antiretroviral therapy in people with HIV. At the survey level, the v3.0 immunoSEQ assay was run. TCRdb keeps only in-frame clones here, not all; method: immunoSEQ multiplex PCR. The sample lists 23,000 or so clones, around nine tenths occurring once. The sequencing here drew on unsorted PBMCs, taken 0.2 years before starting antiretroviral therapy. This sequence was found in a man aged 18 to 30 with HIV. This chain uses TRBV5-5 with TRBJ2-7, with 9 positions matching TRBD2. The CDR3 sequence is CASDGAGGQSYEQYF. In DNA, the CDR3 is TGTGCCAGCGACGGGGCGGGAGGGCAATCCTACGAGCAGTACTTC.